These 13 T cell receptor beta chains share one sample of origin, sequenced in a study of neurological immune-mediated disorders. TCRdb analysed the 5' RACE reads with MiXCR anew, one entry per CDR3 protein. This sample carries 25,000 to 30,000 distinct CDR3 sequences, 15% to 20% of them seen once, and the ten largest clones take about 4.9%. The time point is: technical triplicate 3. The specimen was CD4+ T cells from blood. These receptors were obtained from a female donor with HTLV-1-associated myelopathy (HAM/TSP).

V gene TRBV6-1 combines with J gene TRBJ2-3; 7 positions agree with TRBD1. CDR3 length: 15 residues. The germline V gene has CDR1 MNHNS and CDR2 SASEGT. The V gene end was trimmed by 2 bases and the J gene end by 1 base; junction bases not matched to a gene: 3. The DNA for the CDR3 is TGTGCCAGCAGTGAAATAGGGGGCGGCACAGATACGCAGTATTTT. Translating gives CASSEIGGGTDTQYF.

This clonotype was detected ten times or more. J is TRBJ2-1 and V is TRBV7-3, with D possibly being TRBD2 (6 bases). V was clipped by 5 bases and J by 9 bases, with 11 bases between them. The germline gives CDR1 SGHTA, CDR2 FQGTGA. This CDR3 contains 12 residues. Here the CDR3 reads CASSPNGGEQFF. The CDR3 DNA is TGTGCCAGCAGCCCCAACGGGGGTGAGCAGTTCTTC.

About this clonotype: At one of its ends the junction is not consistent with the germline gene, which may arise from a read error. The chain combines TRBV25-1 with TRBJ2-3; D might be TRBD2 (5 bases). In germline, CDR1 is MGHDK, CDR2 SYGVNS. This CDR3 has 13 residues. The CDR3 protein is CASSDGGTDMQYF. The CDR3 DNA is TGTGCCAGCAGTGATGGAGGCACAGATATGCAGTATTTT.

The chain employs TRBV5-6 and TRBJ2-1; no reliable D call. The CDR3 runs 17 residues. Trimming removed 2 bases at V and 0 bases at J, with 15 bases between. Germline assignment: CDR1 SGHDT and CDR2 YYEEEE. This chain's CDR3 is CASSFVAAVSSYNEQFF. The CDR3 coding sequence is TGTGCCAGCAGCTTCGTGGCGGCGGTTAGCTCCTACAATGAGCAGTTCTTC. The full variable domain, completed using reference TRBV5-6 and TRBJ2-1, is DAGVTQSPTHLIKTRGQQVTLRCSPKSGHDTVSWYQQALGQGPQFIFQYYEEEERQRGNFPDRFSGHQFPNYSSELNVNALLLGDSALYLCASSFVAAVSSYNEQFFGPGTRLTVL.

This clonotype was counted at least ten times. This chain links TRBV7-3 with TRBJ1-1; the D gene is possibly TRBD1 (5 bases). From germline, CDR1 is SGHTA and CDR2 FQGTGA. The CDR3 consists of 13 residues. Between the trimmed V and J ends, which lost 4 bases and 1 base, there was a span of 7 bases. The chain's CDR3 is CASSYGQNTEAFF. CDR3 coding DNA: TGTGCCAGCAGCTACGGACAGAACACTGAAGCTTTCTTT.

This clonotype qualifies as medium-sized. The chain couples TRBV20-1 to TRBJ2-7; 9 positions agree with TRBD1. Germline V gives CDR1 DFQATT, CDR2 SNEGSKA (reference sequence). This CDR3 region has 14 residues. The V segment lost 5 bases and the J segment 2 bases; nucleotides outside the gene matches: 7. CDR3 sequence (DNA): TGCAGTGCTCCACCTGGACAGGGGACCTACGAGCAGTACTTC. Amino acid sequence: CSAPPGQGTYEQYF.

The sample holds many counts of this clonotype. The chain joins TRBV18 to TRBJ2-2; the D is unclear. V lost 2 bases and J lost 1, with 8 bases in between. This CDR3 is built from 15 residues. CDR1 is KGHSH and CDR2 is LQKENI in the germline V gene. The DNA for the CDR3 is TGTGCCAGCTCACCAAGGGTCCGGAACACCGGGGAGCTGTTTTTT. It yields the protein CASSPRVRNTGELFF.

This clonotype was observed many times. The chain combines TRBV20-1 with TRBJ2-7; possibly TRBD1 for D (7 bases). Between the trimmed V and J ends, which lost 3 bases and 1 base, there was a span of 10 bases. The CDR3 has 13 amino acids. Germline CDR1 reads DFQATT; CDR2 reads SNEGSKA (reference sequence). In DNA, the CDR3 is TGCAGTGCTAGGCGGGACAGATCCTACGAGCAGTACTTC. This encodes CSARRDRSYEQYF.

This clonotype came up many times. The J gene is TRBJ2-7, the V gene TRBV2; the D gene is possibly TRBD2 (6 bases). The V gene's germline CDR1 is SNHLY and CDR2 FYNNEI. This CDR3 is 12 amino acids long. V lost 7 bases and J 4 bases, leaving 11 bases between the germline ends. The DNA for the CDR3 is TGTGCCAGCATCGGGGGAGGTTACGAGCAGTACTTC. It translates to CASIGGGYEQYF.

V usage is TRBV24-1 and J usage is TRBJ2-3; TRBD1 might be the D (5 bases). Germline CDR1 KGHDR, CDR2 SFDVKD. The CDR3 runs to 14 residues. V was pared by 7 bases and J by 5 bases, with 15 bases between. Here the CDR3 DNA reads TGTGCCACCAGGGACGAAGGGGTTAGAGATACGCAGTATTTT. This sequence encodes CATRDEGVRDTQYF.

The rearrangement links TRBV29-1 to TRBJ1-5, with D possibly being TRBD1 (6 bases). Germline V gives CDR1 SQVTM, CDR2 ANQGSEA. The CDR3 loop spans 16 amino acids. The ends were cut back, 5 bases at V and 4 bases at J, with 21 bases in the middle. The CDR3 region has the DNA TGCAGCGTTAGTACACACACCACAGGGAGAAATCAGCCCCAGCATTTT. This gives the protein CSVSTHTTGRNQPQHF.

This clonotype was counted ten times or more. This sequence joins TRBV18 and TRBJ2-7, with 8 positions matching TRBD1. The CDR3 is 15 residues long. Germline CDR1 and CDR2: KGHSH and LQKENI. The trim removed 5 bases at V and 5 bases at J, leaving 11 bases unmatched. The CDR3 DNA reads TGTGCCAGCTCAGTGACAGGGGTCTTCGATCACGAGCAGTACTTC. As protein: CASSVTGVFDHEQYF.

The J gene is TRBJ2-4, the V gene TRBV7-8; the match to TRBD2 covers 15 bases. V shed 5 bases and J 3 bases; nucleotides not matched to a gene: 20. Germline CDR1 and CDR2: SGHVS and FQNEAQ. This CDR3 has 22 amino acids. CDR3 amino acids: CASSPLGLAGGSGDFGKNIQYF. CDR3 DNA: TGTGCCAGCAGCCCTCTCGGACTAGCGGGAGGGTCGGGAGATTTCGGCAAAAACATTCAGTACTTC.